A selection of T cell receptor beta chains follows, all from one sample in a study of identical twins. TCRdb analysed the 5' RACE reads with MiXCR anew, one entry per CDR3 protein. The data hold hundreds of thousands of distinct CDR3 sequences, with around a sixth observed a single time. In addition, the sample was reused for a study of T cells expressing NK-cell markers.

Sample: PBMCs. All receptors derive from a woman under 30 in good health. Each CDR3 is given with its conserved first and last residue.

j_gene	len	v_gene	CDR3aa
TRBJ2-2	18	TRBV20-1	CSARGQTSGSWYTGELFF
TRBJ2-4	15	TRBV4-3	CASSSQLLAKNIQYF
TRBJ2-6	17	TRBV2	CASQRPGQAFGANVLTF
TRBJ1-1	12	TRBV20-1	CSAGTGNTEAFF
TRBJ2-7	13	TRBV20-1	CSAGAPGTYEQYF
TRBJ2-2	12	TRBV20-1	CSAQPDTGELFF
TRBJ1-1	15	TRBV6-1	CASSVWNRANTEAFF
TRBJ2-5	11	TRBV20-1	CSASQGETQYF
TRBJ2-3	15	TRBV5-1	CASSLEPGTGDTQYF
TRBJ2-7	16	TRBV2	CASSVGSGRFPYEQYF
TRBJ1-1	17	TRBV15	CATSRGKGVLMNTEAFF
TRBJ1-4	11	TRBV2	CASSEEVWLFF
TRBJ2-7	12	TRBV29-1	CSVWTETYEQYF
TRBJ1-2	15	TRBV30	CAWSRTPGPNYGYTF
TRBJ1-5	15	TRBV12-3/TRBV12-4	CASSPGQGSNQPQHF
TRBJ2-1	14	TRBV12-3/TRBV12-4	CASSLQSQGDEQFF
TRBJ1-4	15	TRBV6-5	CASSYSGGNNEKLFF
TRBJ2-1	16	TRBV20-1	CSAGPPGPLSYNEQFF
TRBJ2-3	20	TRBV6-2/TRBV6-3	CASSPGGVAEDQASTDTQYF
TRBJ2-7	14	TRBV5-6	CASSLGRNTYEQYF
TRBJ2-7	15	TRBV30	CAWRLPLESDDEQYF
TRBJ2-1	15	TRBV5-1	CASSFRDPNYNEQFF